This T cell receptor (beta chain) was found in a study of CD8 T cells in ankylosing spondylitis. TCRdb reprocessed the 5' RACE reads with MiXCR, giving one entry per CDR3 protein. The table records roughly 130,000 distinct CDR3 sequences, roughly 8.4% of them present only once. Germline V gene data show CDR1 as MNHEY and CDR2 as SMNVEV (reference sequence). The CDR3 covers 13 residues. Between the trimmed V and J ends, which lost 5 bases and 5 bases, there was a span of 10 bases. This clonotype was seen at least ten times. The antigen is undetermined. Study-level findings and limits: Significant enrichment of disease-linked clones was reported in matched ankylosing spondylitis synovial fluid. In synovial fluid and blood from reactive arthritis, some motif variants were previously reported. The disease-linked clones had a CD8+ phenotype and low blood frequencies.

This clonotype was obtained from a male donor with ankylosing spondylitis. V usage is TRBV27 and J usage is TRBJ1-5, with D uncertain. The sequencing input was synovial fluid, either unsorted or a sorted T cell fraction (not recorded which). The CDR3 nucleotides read TGTGCCAGCAGTCCCATGACTGATCAGCCCCAGCATTTT. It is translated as CASSPMTDQPQHF.